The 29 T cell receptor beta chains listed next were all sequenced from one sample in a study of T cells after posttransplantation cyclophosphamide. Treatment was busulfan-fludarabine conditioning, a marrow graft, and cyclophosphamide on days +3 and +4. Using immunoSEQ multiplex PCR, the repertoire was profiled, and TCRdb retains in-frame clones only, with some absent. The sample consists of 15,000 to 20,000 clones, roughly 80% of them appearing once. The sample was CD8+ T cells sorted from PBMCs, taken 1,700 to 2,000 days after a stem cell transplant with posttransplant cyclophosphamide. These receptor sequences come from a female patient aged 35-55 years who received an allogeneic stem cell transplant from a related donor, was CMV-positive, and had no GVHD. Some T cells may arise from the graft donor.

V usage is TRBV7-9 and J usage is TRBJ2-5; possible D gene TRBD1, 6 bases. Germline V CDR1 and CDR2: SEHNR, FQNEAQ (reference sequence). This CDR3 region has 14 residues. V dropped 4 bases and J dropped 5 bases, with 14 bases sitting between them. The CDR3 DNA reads TGTGCCAGCAGCTCAGGGGACCATGTGGAGACCCAGTACTTC. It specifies CASSSGDHVETQYF. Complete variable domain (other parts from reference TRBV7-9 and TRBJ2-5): DTGVSQNPRHKITKRGQNVTFRCDPISEHNRLYWYRQTLGQGPEFLTYFQNEAQLEKSRLLSDRFSAERPKGSFSTLEIQRTEQGDSAMYLCASSSGDHVETQYFGPGTRLLVL.

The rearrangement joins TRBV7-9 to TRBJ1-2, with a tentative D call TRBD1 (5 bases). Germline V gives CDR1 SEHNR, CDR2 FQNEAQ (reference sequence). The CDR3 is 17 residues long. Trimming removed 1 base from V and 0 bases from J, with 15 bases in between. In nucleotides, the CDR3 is TGTGCCAGCAGCTTAGTAGGGGCAGTACCCACTAACTATGGCTACACCTTC. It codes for CASSLVGAVPTNYGYTF.

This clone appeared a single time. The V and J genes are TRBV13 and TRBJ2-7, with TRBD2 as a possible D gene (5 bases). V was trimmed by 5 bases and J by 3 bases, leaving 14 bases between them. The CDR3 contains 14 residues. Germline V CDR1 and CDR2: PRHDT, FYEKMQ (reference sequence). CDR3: CASSQATGNYEQYF. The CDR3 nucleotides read TGTGCCAGCAGCCAGGCCACGGGAAACTACGAGCAGTACTTC.

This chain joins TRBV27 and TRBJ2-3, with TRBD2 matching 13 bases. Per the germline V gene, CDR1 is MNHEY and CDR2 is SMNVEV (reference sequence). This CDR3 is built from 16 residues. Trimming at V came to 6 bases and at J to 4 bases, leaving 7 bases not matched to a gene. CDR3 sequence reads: CASSPTSGGAADTQYF. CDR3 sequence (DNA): TGTGCCAGCAGCCCCACTAGCGGGGGGGCCGCAGATACGCAGTATTTT.

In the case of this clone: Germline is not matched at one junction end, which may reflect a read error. CDR3 nucleotide sequence: TGCGCCAGCAGCAAGGACAGTCAAGAGACCCAGTACTTC. This sequence encodes CASSKDSQETQYF. This chain links TRBV7-3 with TRBJ2-5; D may be TRBD1 (6 bases). This CDR3 contains 13 residues. Germline-derived CDR1 and CDR2 are SGHTA and FQGTGA. The whole variable domain, remainder taken from reference TRBV7-3 and TRBJ2-5, is GAGVSQTPSNKVTEKGKYVELRCDPISGHTALYWYRQSLGQGPEFLIYFQGTGAADDSGLPNDRFFAVRPEGSVSTLKIQRTERGDSAVYLCASSKDSQETQYFGPGTRLLVL.

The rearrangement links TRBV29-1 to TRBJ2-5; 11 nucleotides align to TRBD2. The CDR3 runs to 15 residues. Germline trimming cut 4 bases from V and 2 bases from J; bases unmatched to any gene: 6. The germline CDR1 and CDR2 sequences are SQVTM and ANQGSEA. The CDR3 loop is CSVVPTSGVQETQYF. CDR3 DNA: TGCAGCGTTGTACCGACTAGCGGGGTTCAAGAGACCCAGTACTTC. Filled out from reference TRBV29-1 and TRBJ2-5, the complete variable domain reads SAVISQKPSRDICQRGTSLTIQCQVDSQVTMMFWYRQQPGQSLTLIATANQGSEATYESGFVIDKFPISRPNLTFSTLTVSNMSPEDSSIYLCSVVPTSGVQETQYFGPGTRLLVL.

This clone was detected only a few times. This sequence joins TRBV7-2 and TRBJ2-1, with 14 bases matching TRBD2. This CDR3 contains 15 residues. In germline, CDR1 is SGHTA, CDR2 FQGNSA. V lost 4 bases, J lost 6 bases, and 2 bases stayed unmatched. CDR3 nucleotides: TGTGCCAGCAGCTCGGGACTAGCGGGGGTCAATGAGCAGTTCTTC. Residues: CASSSGLAGVNEQFF.

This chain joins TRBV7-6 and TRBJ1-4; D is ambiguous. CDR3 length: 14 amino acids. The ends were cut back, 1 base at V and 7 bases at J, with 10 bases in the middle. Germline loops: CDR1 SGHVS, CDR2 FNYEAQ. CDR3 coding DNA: TGTGCCAGCAGCTTAGGGCGGGCGAGTGAAAAACTGTTTTTT. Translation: CASSLGRASEKLFF.

The CDR3: CASSYNGNSPLHF. CDR3 sequence (DNA): TGTGCCAGCAGTTACAACGGGAATTCACCCCTCCACTTT. This chain links TRBV6-5 with TRBJ1-6; D is uncertain. V gave up 2 bases and J gave up 7 bases, with 6 bases separating them. Germline V gene lookup returns CDR1 MNHEY and CDR2 SVGAGI. CDR3 size: 13 residues.

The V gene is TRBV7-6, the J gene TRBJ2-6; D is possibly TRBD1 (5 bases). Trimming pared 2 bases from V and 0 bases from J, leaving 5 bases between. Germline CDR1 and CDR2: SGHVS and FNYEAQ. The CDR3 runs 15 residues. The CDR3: CASSLRGSGANVLTF. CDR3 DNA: TGTGCCAGCAGCTTAAGGGGCTCTGGGGCCAACGTCCTGACTTTC.

Here the CDR3 reads CSVGGSGGGENEQFF. DNA for the CDR3: TGCAGCGTTGGGGGGAGCGGGGGAGGGGAAAATGAGCAGTTCTTC. V gene TRBV29-1 combines with J gene TRBJ2-1; 8 nucleotides match TRBD2. Unmatched junction bases numbered 12, after V lost 4 bases and J lost 7 bases. From germline, CDR1 is SQVTM and CDR2 ANQGSEA. This CDR3 contains 15 residues.

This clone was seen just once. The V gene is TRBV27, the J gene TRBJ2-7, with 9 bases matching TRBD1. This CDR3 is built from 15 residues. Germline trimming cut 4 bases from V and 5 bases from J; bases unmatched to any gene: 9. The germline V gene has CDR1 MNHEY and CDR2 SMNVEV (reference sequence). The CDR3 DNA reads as TGTGCCAGCAGTTACGGGACAGGGAGGGCCAACGAGCAGTACTTC. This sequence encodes CASSYGTGRANEQYF.

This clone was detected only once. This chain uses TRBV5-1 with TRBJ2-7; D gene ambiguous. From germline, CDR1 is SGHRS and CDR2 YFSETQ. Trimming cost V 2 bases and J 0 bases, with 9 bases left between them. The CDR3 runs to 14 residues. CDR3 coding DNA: TGCGCCAGCAGCTTTACAGAGCCCTCCTACGAGCAGTACTTC. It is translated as CASSFTEPSYEQYF.

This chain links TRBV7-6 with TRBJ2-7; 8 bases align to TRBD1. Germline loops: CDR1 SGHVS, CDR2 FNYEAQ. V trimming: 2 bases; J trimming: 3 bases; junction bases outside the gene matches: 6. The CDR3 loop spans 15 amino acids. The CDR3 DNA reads TGTGCCAGCAGCTTACAAACCGGGACAGGCTACGAGCAGTACTTC. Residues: CASSLQTGTGYEQYF.

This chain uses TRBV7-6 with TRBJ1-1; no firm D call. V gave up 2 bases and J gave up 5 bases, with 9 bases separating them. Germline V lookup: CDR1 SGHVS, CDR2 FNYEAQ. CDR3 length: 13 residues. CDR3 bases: TGTGCCAGCAGCTTACGGAGGATGACTGAAGCTTTCTTT. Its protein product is CASSLRRMTEAFF.

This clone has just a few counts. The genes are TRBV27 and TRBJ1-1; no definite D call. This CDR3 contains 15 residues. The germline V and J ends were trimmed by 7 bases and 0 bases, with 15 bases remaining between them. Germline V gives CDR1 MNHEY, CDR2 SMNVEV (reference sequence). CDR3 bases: TGTGCCAGCACGATATCTGCCGGGGTGAACACTGAAGCTTTCTTT. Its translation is CASTISAGVNTEAFF.

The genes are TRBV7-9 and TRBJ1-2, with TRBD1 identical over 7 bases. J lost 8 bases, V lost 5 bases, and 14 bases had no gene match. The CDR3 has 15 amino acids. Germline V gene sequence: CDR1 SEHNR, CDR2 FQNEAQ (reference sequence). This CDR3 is CASSLGMEGARGYTF. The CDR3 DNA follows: TGTGCCAGCAGCCTCGGGATGGAGGGGGCTCGGGGCTACACCTTC.

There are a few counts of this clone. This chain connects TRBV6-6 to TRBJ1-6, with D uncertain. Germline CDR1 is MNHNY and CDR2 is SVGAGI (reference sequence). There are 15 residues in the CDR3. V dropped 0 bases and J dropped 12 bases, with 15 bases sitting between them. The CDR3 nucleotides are TGTGCCAGCAGTTACTCGAGCCCGGGAATAGAACCCCTCCACTTT. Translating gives CASSYSSPGIEPLHF.

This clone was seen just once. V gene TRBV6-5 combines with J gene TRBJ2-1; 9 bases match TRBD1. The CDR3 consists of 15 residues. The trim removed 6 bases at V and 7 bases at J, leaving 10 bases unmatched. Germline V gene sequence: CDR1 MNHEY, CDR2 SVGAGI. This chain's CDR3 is CASSLPTGGRNEQFF. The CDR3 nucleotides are TGTGCCAGCAGCCTTCCTACAGGGGGCCGGAATGAGCAGTTCTTC.

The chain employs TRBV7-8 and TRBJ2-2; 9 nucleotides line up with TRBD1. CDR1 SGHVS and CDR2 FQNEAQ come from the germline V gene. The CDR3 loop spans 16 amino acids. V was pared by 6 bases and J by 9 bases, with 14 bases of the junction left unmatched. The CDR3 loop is CASRPVLGTGLRELFF. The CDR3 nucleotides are TGTGCCAGCAGGCCTGTACTCGGGACAGGGTTGCGGGAGCTGTTTTTT.

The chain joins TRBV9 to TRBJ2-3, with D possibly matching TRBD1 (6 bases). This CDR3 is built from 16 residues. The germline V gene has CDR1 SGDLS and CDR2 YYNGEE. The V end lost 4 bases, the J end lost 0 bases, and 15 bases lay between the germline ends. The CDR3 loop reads CASSLVQGLSTDTQYF. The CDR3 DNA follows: TGTGCCAGCAGCCTCGTTCAGGGGTTAAGCACAGATACGCAGTATTTT.

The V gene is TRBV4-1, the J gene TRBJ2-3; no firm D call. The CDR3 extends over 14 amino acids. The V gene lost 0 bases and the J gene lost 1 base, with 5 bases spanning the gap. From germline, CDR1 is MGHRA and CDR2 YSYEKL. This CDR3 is CASSQESGTDTQYF. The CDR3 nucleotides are TGCGCCAGCAGCCAAGAGTCGGGCACAGATACGCAGTATTTT.

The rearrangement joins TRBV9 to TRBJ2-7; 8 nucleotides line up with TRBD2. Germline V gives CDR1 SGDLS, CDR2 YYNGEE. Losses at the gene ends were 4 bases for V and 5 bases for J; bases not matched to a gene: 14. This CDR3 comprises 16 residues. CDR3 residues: CASSPFPGTSRHEQYF. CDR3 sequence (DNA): TGTGCCAGCAGCCCCTTCCCCGGGACTAGTCGCCACGAGCAGTACTTC.

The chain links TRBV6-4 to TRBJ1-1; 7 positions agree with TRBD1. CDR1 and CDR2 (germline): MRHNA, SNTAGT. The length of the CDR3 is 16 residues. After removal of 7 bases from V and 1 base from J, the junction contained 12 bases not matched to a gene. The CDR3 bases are TGTGCCAGCACCTATCCCGTGGGACAGACGAACACTGAAGCTTTCTTT. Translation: CASTYPVGQTNTEAFF.

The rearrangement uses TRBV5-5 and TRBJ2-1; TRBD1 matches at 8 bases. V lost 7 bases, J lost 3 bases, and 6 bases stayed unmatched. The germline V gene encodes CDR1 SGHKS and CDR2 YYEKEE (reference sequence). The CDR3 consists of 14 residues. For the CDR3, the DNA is TGTGCCAGCGACAGGGGACTTAACTACAATGAGCAGTTCTTC. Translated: CASDRGLNYNEQFF.

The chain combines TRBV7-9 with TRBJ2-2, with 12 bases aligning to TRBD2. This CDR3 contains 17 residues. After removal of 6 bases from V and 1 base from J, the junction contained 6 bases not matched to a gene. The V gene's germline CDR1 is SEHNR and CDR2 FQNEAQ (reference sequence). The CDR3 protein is CASRSRLAGVNTGELFF. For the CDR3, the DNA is TGTGCCAGCAGGTCGCGACTAGCGGGGGTGAACACCGGGGAGCTGTTTTTT. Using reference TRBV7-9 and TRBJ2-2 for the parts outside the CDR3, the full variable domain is DTGVSQNPRHKITKRGQNVTFRCDPISEHNRLYWYRQTLGQGPEFLTYFQNEAQLEKSRLLSDRFSAERPKGSFSTLEIQRTEQGDSAMYLCASRSRLAGVNTGELFFGEGSRLTVL.

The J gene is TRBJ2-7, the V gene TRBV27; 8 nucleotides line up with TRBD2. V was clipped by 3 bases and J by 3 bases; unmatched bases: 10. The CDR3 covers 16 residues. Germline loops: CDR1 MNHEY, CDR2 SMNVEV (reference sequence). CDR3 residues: CASSFLRTGGIYEQYF. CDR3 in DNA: TGTGCCAGCAGTTTTCTCCGGACGGGGGGGATCTACGAGCAGTACTTC.

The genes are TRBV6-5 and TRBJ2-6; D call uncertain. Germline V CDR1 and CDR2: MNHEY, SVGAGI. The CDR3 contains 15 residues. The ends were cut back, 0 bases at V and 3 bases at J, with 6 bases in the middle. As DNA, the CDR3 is TGTGCCAGCAGTTACTCCGGTGGTGGGGCCAACGTCCTGACTTTC. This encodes CASSYSGGGANVLTF.

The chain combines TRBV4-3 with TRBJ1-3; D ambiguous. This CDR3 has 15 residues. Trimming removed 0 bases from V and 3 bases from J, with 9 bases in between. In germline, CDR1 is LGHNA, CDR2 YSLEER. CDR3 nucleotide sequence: TGCGCCAGCAGCCAAGATAGCACAAATGGAAACACCATATATTTT. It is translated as CASSQDSTNGNTIYF.